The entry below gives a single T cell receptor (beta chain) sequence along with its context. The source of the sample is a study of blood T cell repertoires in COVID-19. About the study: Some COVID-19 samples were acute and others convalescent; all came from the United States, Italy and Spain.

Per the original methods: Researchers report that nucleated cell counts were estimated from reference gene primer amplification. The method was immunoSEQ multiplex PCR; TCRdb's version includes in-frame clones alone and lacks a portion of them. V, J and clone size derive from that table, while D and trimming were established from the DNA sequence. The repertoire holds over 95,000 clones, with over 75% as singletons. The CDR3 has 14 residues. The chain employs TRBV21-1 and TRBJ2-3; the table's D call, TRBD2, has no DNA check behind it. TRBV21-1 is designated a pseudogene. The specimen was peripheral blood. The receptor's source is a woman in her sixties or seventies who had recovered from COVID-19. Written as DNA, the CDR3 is TGTGCCAGCAGCGGAGTGCACCAGCTAGATACGCAGTATTTT. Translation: CASSGVHQLDTQYF.